This TCR beta chain emerged from a study of cytomegalovirus exposure and HLA in healthy donors. Turning to this clone: The antigen is undetermined.

Study-level findings and limits: Immune exposure data for these donors was limited to CMV serostatus. There were reportedly fewer N-insertions in an Asian-associated ancestry cluster than the roughly 700-donor mean, in a later analysis. When presence/absence was analysed, sequencing depth was taken to be roughly uniform across donors. Cytomegalovirus association was assigned to about 150 TCR beta chains.

The germline V and J ends were trimmed by 5 bases and 4 bases, with 17 bases remaining between them. CDR3 length: 15 amino acids. In germline, CDR1 is SGHTA, CDR2 FQGNSA. Primers for the PCR totalled 60 Vbeta and 13 Jbeta. Produced via immunoSEQ multiplex PCR; TCRdb's table is partial and in-frame only. The table shows some 220,000 clones, with 70% to 85% occurring only once. Source material: PBMCs. The chain combines TRBV7-2 with TRBJ2-5; a weak D match, TRBD2 (5 bases). The source of this sequence is a woman aged 60-75 years in good health and CMV-seropositive. CDR3 DNA: TGTGCCAGCAGCCGGGTCGGGCAGAGCGGAGAGACCCAGTACTTC. This sequence encodes CASSRVGQSGETQYF.